One and the same sample provided the 23 T cell receptor beta chains below, sequenced in a study of cytomegalovirus exposure and HLA in healthy donors. 60 Vbeta and 13 Jbeta primers were used in PCR. Libraries were prepared by immunoSEQ multiplex PCR; TCRdb keeps only in-frame clonotypes and omits some of them. Of roughly 200,000 clones in the sample, around 83% were seen once. The sequenced sample was PBMCs. The receptor set was obtained from a man between 35 and 55 years old in good health and CMV-seropositive.

In its sample, this clone was seen once. The CDR3 sequence is CASSSGTSGTNEQFF. The CDR3 region has the DNA TGTGCCAGCAGCTCCGGGACTAGCGGGACCAATGAGCAGTTCTTC. V and J are TRBV7-6 and TRBJ2-1; TRBD2 aligns across 13 bases. Germline assignment: CDR1 SGHVS and CDR2 FNYEAQ. V lost 4 bases and J lost 6; bases outside the gene matches: 3. The CDR3 has 15 residues. The complete variable domain, with remaining parts taken from reference TRBV7-6 and TRBJ2-1, reads GAGVSQSPRYKVTKRGQDVALRCDPISGHVSLYWYRQALGQGPEFLTYFNYEAQQDKSGLPNDRFSAERPEGSISTLTIQRTEQRDSAMYRCASSSGTSGTNEQFFGPGTRLTVL.

The chain carries TRBV5-6 and TRBJ1-5; TRBD1 agrees at 8 bases. The germline CDR1 and CDR2 sequences are SGHDT and YYEEEE. CDR3 size: 15 residues. J was trimmed by 3 bases and V by 4 bases; bases with no gene match: 6. CDR3 amino acids: CASSTGTGDNQPQHF. The CDR3 nucleotides read TGTGCCAGCAGCACCGGGACAGGAGACAATCAGCCCCAGCATTTT.

This clone has a single count. Other DNA variants within this sample encode the same CDR3. This chain connects TRBV28 to TRBJ1-1; weak D call: TRBD1 (5 bases). The CDR3 length is 13 residues. Per the germline V gene, CDR1 is MDHEN and CDR2 is SYDVKM. Trimming pared 5 bases from V and 4 bases from J, leaving 11 bases between. CDR3 amino acids: CASSGQGGTEAFF. CDR3 sequence (DNA): TGTGCCAGCAGTGGGCAGGGAGGCACTGAAGCTTTCTTT.

This rearrangement joins TRBV5-4 to TRBJ2-4, with D possibly TRBD2 on 5 matching bases. The V end was cut by 4 bases, the J end by 8 bases, with 16 bases between. Germline assignment: CDR1 SGHNT and CDR2 YYREEE (reference sequence). The length of the CDR3 is 14 residues. CDR3 protein: CASSQSGSEYIQYF. The CDR3 region has the DNA TGTGCCAGCAGCCAATCAGGTAGCGAGTACATTCAGTACTTC.

This sequence joins TRBV2 and TRBJ2-3, with 8 bases aligning to TRBD2. The CDR3 covers 18 residues. V trimming: 2 bases; J trimming: 0 bases; junction bases outside the gene matches: 10. The germline V gene has CDR1 SNHLY and CDR2 FYNNEI. CDR3 coding DNA: TGTGCCAGCAGTGAATCTTCTCGGGCTAGCGGGAGCACAGATACGCAGTATTTT. Protein product: CASSESSRASGSTDTQYF.

The V call is TRBV23-1, the J call TRBJ1-1; D may be TRBD1 (5 bases). TRBV23-1 qualifies as an ORF whose function is uncertain. Trimming removed 7 bases from V and 1 base from J, with 13 bases in between. This CDR3 comprises 14 residues. CDR3 bases: TGCGCCAGCACCCGACCGACAGCGAACACTGAAGCTTTCTTT. Translated, it gives CASTRPTANTEAFF.

The chain joins TRBV29-1 to TRBJ2-5; 10 nucleotides agree with TRBD1. CDR3 length: 12 amino acids. Looked up from germline, CDR1 is SQVTM and CDR2 is ANQGSEA. The V and J ends lost 6 bases and 4 bases, in that order; junction bases with no gene match: 2. CDR3 sequence (DNA): TGCAGCGTCGACAGGGGGCCAGAGACCCAGTACTTC. It encodes CSVDRGPETQYF. Full variable domain (outside the CDR3, taken from reference TRBV29-1 and TRBJ2-5): SAVISQKPSRDICQRGTSLTIQCQVDSQVTMMFWYRQQPGQSLTLIATANQGSEATYESGFVIDKFPISRPNLTFSTLTVSNMSPEDSSIYLCSVDRGPETQYFGPGTRLLVL.

A few counts support this clone. The chain is built from TRBV27 and TRBJ2-2; 9 bases match TRBD1. V trimming: 4 bases; J trimming: 5 bases; junction bases outside the gene matches: 5. Germline V gives CDR1 MNHEY, CDR2 SMNVEV (reference sequence). The CDR3 totals 15 residues. The chain's CDR3 is CASSSRTGETGELFF. The CDR3 DNA is TGTGCCAGCAGTTCCCGGACAGGGGAAACCGGGGAGCTGTTTTTT.

The gene calls are TRBV18 and TRBJ2-5; no clear D. Germline-derived CDR1 and CDR2 are KGHSH and LQKENI. V shed 2 bases and J shed 3 bases, with 7 bases lying between them. The length of the CDR3 is 13 residues. The CDR3, as DNA: TGTGCCAGCTCACCAACACAGAAAGAGACCCAGTACTTC. This codes for CASSPTQKETQYF.

The rearrangement joins TRBV14 to TRBJ1-1; D call uncertain. The germline V gene has CDR1 SGHDN and CDR2 FVKESK. The CDR3 is 16 amino acids. V was cut by 0 bases and J by 3 bases, with 14 bases left in between. CDR3 sequence (DNA): TGTGCCAGCAGCCAAGATTTAGAGGGCCTGGACACTGAAGCTTTCTTT. Translating gives CASSQDLEGLDTEAFF.

This rearrangement joins TRBV28 to TRBJ2-7; D may be TRBD2 (5 bases). CDR3 length equals 11 residues. Germline loops: CDR1 MDHEN, CDR2 SYDVKM. Trimming stripped 10 bases from V and 3 bases from J, with 10 bases between. The CDR3 reads CATLGIYEQYF. The CDR3 DNA reads TGTGCCACCCTCGGGATCTACGAGCAGTACTTC.

V is TRBV10-3 and J is TRBJ1-1; 8 positions agree with TRBD1. The germline gives CDR1 ENHRY, CDR2 SYGVKD. Trimming took 5 bases from V and 6 from J; bases not matched to a gene: 8. The CDR3 runs 14 residues. CDR3 residues: CAISTGTGAAEAFF. In nucleotides, the CDR3 is TGTGCCATCAGTACCGGGACAGGCGCGGCTGAAGCTTTCTTT.

The V call is TRBV29-1, the J call TRBJ1-1; no clear D gene. The CDR3 loop spans 10 amino acids. CDR1 and CDR2 from the germline V gene are SQVTM and ANQGSEA. This CDR3 reads CRGGEKEAFF. The CDR3 nucleotides read TGCAGGGGTGGAGAGAAAGAAGCTTTCTTT.

The chain employs TRBV12-5 and TRBJ2-1; TRBD1 agrees at 7 bases. The CDR3 consists of 12 residues. V trimming: 5 bases; J trimming: 12 bases; junction bases outside the gene matches: 7. From germline, CDR1 is LGHNT and CDR2 FRNRAP. Here the CDR3 reads CASGRGGQGQFF. CDR3 sequence (DNA): TGTGCTAGTGGTCGAGGGGGCCAGGGGCAGTTCTTC.

The genes are TRBV5-1 and TRBJ1-2; the D gene is possibly TRBD1 (5 bases). Trimming left V 0 bases short and J 4 bases short, with 13 bases between. This CDR3 comprises 15 residues. The germline V gene has CDR1 SGHRS and CDR2 YFSETQ. CDR3 protein: CASSLVGEGGYGYTF. The CDR3 coding sequence is TGCGCCAGCAGCTTGGTAGGGGAGGGCGGCTATGGCTACACCTTC.

This chain joins TRBV10-3 and TRBJ2-3; 10 bases map to TRBD2. V was clipped by 3 bases and J by 1 base; unmatched bases: 10. The CDR3 runs to 18 residues. Looked up from germline, CDR1 is ENHRY and CDR2 is SYGVKD. CDR3 sequence (DNA): TGTGCCATCAGTGACAGGGTCGGGACTAGCGACCGCACAGATACGCAGTATTTT. Translation: CAISDRVGTSDRTDTQYF.

The chain carries TRBV6-1 and TRBJ1-4; D perhaps matches TRBD1 (6 bases). The germline V and J ends were trimmed by 5 bases and 3 bases, with 13 bases remaining between them. CDR1 MNHNS and CDR2 SASEGT come from the germline V gene. This CDR3 is built from 15 residues. The CDR3 here is CASSLGGHPNEKLFF. CDR3 bases: TGTGCCAGCAGTCTTGGGGGACACCCTAATGAAAAACTGTTTTTT.

This clone has only one observation. The chain combines TRBV7-8 with TRBJ2-7; 11 bases align to TRBD1. The CDR3 consists of 16 residues. Germline-derived CDR1 and CDR2 are SGHVS and FQNEAQ. The ends lost 2 bases at V and 3 bases at J; junction bases unmatched: 6. Here the CDR3 reads CASSLRTGGAFYEQYF. CDR3 sequence (DNA): TGTGCCAGCAGCTTAAGGACAGGGGGCGCATTCTACGAGCAGTACTTC.

A note on this clone: A read error may produce the germline difference seen at one junction end. V usage is TRBV2 and J usage is TRBJ1-1, with D uncertain. CDR3 length: 10 amino acids. Germline V gene data show CDR1 as SNHLY and CDR2 as FYNNEI. CDR3: CAAVHTEAFF. DNA for the CDR3: TGCGCGGCGGTCCACACTGAAGCTTTCTTT.

The DNA of the CDR3 is TGCGCCAGCAGCCAAGCCCTCTATAGCGGGAACGAGCAGTTCTTC. Protein sequence: CASSQALYSGNEQFF. The V and J genes are TRBV4-3 and TRBJ2-1; 8 nucleotides line up with TRBD2. The ends lost 1 base at V and 10 bases at J; junction bases unmatched: 9. The CDR3 has 15 amino acids. CDR1 and CDR2 from the germline V gene are LGHNA and YSLEER.

This clone was seen once. CDR3 DNA: TGTGCCAGCAGCTCTACGACAGGTGGGGAGACCCAGTACTTC. Protein sequence: CASSSTTGGETQYF. The chain uses TRBV5-4 and TRBJ2-5; D might be TRBD1 (6 bases). Trimming shortened V by 3 bases and J by 5 bases, and 14 bases separated the two germline ends. CDR3 length: 14 amino acids. Germline V gene data show CDR1 as SGHNT and CDR2 as YYREEE (reference sequence).

The chain is built from TRBV18 and TRBJ2-1, with 7 bases identical to TRBD2. V lost 4 bases to trimming and J lost 8 bases; unmatched junction nucleotides: 11. The CDR3 is 15 residues long. Per the germline V gene, CDR1 is KGHSH and CDR2 is LQKENI. CDR3 sequence (DNA): TGTGCCAGCTCACGGCTGGGGAACCGGGGGGATGAGCAGTTCTTC. Amino acids: CASSRLGNRGDEQFF.

A few counts support this clone. The rearrangement uses TRBV10-2 and TRBJ1-5, with 10 bases lining up with TRBD1. Trimming removed 2 bases from V and 6 bases from J; junction bases left unmatched: 4. This CDR3 is 15 amino acids long. Germline V gives CDR1 WSHSY, CDR2 SAAADI. The CDR3 bases are TGCGCCAGCAGTGAGCCCGACAGGGGGCCTCAGCCCCAGCATTTT. Protein: CASSEPDRGPQPQHF.